This T cell receptor beta chain came from a study of beta chain features in type 1 diabetes. Study overall: Patient and healthy donor groups were alike in age, gender and cell yields. All samples yielded 107,917,701 examined sorted cells.

CDR3 length: 14 amino acids. Germline CDR1 MNHEY, CDR2 SVGAGI. V lost 6 bases and J 0 bases, leaving 12 bases between the germline ends. The authors reverse transcribed all of the isolated RNA, so sequencing captured expressed TCRB transcripts. Sequencing used immunoSEQ multiplex PCR; TCRdb keeps in-frame clones, though not all of them. The profile covers about 350,000 clones, with about 20% appearing a single time and around 0.045% taken by the ten largest. The specimen was naive CD4+ T cells from blood. V usage is TRBV6-5 and J usage is TRBJ2-7, with a weak D call TRBD1 (6 bases). This TCR came from a woman between 18 and 30 years old in good health. CDR3: CASSLQGFSYEQYF. The CDR3 coding sequence is TGTGCCAGCAGCTTACAGGGTTTCTCCTACGAGCAGTACTTC.